The 26 T cell receptor beta chains in this list originate from one sample, sequenced in a study of blood T cell repertoires in COVID-19. Measured with immunoSEQ multiplex PCR; TCRdb has only the in-frame clones, and not every one. The repertoire consists of 130,000 or so clones, with approximately 80% occurring once and the leading ten covering 3% to 3.5%. The sequenced material came from peripheral blood. The receptors derive from a woman of 80 years or more with acute or convalescent COVID-19.

This clone appeared once. CDR3 protein: CASSGGWGQGRMYEQYF. The CDR3 bases are TGTGCCAGCAGCGGCGGCTGGGGACAGGGACGGATGTACGAGCAGTACTTC. This chain connects TRBV5-4 to TRBJ2-7; 9 bases agree with TRBD1. The trim removed 4 bases at V and 4 bases at J, leaving 15 bases unmatched. Germline lookup yields CDR1 SGHNT and CDR2 YYREEE (reference sequence). The CDR3 loop spans 17 amino acids.

V usage is TRBV7-3 and J usage is TRBJ1-1; D gene unclear. Germline CDR1 and CDR2: SGHTA and FQGTGA. Deletions cut 2 bases from V and 3 bases from J, with 7 bases between. The CDR3 runs 13 residues. CDR3 residues: CASSLVSDTEAFF. For the CDR3, the DNA is TGTGCCAGCAGCTTAGTATCAGACACTGAAGCTTTCTTT. Based on the CDR3 plus reference TRBV7-3 and TRBJ1-1, the full variable domain is GAGVSQTPSNKVTEKGKYVELRCDPISGHTALYWYRQSLGQGPEFLIYFQGTGAADDSGLPNDRFFAVRPEGSVSTLKIQRTERGDSAVYLCASSLVSDTEAFFGQGTRLTVV.

The rearrangement joins TRBV2 to TRBJ1-1, with 8 positions matching TRBD1. Germline CDR1 reads SNHLY; CDR2 reads FYNNEI. This CDR3 is built from 16 residues. After removal of 6 bases from V and 5 bases from J, the junction contained 14 bases not matched to a gene. CDR3 DNA: TGTGCCAGCAGCCCCACAGGGGGGGTTGGGAGGACTGAAGCTTTCTTT. Protein sequence: CASSPTGGVGRTEAFF.

The rearrangement links TRBV12-3 or TRBV12-4 to TRBJ1-5; D may be TRBD1 (6 bases). Trimming took 3 bases from V and 9 from J, leaving 12 bases between them. CDR3 length: 13 residues. The CDR3 nucleotides are TGTGCCAGCAGTTTGGACGGGACAAGGCCCCAGCATTTT. Protein sequence: CASSLDGTRPQHF.

CDR3 in amino acids: CASSSVIDSSNSPLHF. In DNA, the CDR3 is TGTGCCAGCAGCTCGGTGATCGACAGCTCGAATTCACCCCTCCACTTT. This rearrangement joins TRBV5-5 to TRBJ1-6; maybe TRBD1 (5 bases). The V end was cut by 3 bases, the J end by 7 bases, with 17 bases between. The CDR3 has 16 amino acids. Germline V gene sequence: CDR1 SGHKS, CDR2 YYEKEE (reference sequence).

The chain carries TRBV6-2 or TRBV6-3 and TRBJ1-5; 9 nucleotides match TRBD1. This CDR3 is built from 14 residues. The germline V gene encodes CDR1 MNHEY and CDR2 SVGEGT. Germline trimming cut 4 bases from V and 7 bases from J; bases unmatched to any gene: 5. The CDR3 DNA follows: TGTGCCAGCAGTTCGGGACAGGGCAGGCAGCCCCAGCATTTT. Protein: CASSSGQGRQPQHF.

This chain connects TRBV27 to TRBJ1-5; the D gene is possibly TRBD1 (5 bases). The CDR3 is 15 amino acids. Germline V gene sequence: CDR1 MNHEY, CDR2 SMNVEV (reference sequence). Trimming removed 2 bases at V and 6 bases at J, with 14 bases between. The CDR3 coding sequence is TGTGCCAGCAGTTTAAAGGGGCCCCGTAGTCAGCCCCAGCATTTT. Residues: CASSLKGPRSQPQHF.

This clone has just one count. The V gene is TRBV5-1, the J gene TRBJ1-1, with a tentative D call TRBD1 (5 bases). From germline, CDR1 is SGHRS and CDR2 YFSETQ. The CDR3 covers 16 residues. The V end lost 0 bases, the J end lost 0 bases, and 12 bases lay between the germline ends. The CDR3 sequence: CASSLGGSSMNTEAFF. Written as DNA, the CDR3 is TGCGCCAGCAGCTTGGGGGGCTCCTCTATGAACACTGAAGCTTTCTTT. Full variable domain (rest looked up from reference TRBV5-1 and TRBJ1-1): KAGVTQTPRYLIKTRGQQVTLSCSPISGHRSVSWYQQTPGQGLQFLFEYFSETQRNKGNFPGRFSGRQFSNSRSEMNVSTLELGDSALYLCASSLGGSSMNTEAFFGQGTRLTVV.

The chain couples TRBV5-1 to TRBJ1-6; 10 nucleotides agree with TRBD1. Germline CDR1 and CDR2: SGHRS and YFSETQ. The CDR3 has 15 amino acids. With 5 bases clipped from V and 7 bases from J, the junction kept 6 bases outside the gene matches. The CDR3 is CASSYGGQGNSPLHF. The CDR3 region has the DNA TGCGCCAGCAGTTATGGGGGACAGGGGAATTCACCCCTCCACTTT. The full variable domain, with the rest looked up from reference TRBV5-1 and TRBJ1-6, is KAGVTQTPRYLIKTRGQQVTLSCSPISGHRSVSWYQQTPGQGLQFLFEYFSETQRNKGNFPGRFSGRQFSNSRSEMNVSTLELGDSALYLCASSYGGQGNSPLHFGNGTRLTVT.

This sequence joins TRBV2 and TRBJ2-3; tentatively, D is TRBD1 (5 bases). The CDR3 has 13 residues. The germline V and J ends were trimmed by 4 bases and 6 bases, with 11 bases remaining between them. Germline values: CDR1 SNHLY, CDR2 FYNNEI. The CDR3 coding sequence is TGTGCCAGCAGTGGCCAGGCAGGGGATACGCAGTATTTT. Translation gives CASSGQAGDTQYF.

The chain employs TRBV7-9 and TRBJ2-5; D perhaps matches TRBD1 (6 bases). The V gene lost 2 bases and the J gene lost 5 bases, with 9 bases spanning the gap. CDR1 is SEHNR, CDR2 FQNEAQ, per germline (reference sequence). The CDR3 has 13 amino acids. In nucleotides, the CDR3 is TGTGCCAGCAGCTTAACAGGGATTGAGACCCAGTACTTC. Its protein is CASSLTGIETQYF.

The V gene is TRBV4-1, the J gene TRBJ2-7; 9 bases map to TRBD1. This CDR3 has 16 amino acids. Germline CDR1 reads MGHRA; CDR2 reads YSYEKL. V was clipped by 0 bases and J by 4 bases; unmatched bases: 7. The CDR3 loop reads CASSQDYPGQGYEQYF. In DNA form, the CDR3 reads TGCGCCAGCAGCCAAGATTACCCGGGACAGGGTTACGAGCAGTACTTC.

This chain links TRBV9 with TRBJ2-2; no clear D. CDR1 SGDLS and CDR2 YYNGEE come from the germline V gene. V shed 3 bases and J shed 5 bases, with 17 bases lying between them. This CDR3 spans 16 amino acids. The CDR3 sequence: CASSESHRGETGELFF. The CDR3 DNA sequence: TGTGCCAGCAGCGAATCCCACCGCGGTGAGACCGGGGAGCTGTTTTTT.

The gene calls are TRBV5-1 and TRBJ1-4, with TRBD1 matching over 7 bases. The germline V gene encodes CDR1 SGHRS and CDR2 YFSETQ. The CDR3 sequence is 16 residues long. The V and J ends lost 4 bases and 0 bases, in that order; junction bases with no gene match: 6. The CDR3 DNA sequence: TGCGCCAGCAGCCGAGGGGGCACTTCAACTAATGAAAAACTGTTTTTT. Protein: CASSRGGTSTNEKLFF.

The gene calls are TRBV10-3 and TRBJ1-1; 8 bases match TRBD1. Trimming at V came to 8 bases and at J to 1 base, leaving 6 bases not matched to a gene. The CDR3 runs to 14 residues. The V gene's germline CDR1 is ENHRY and CDR2 SYGVKD. CDR3 sequence reads: CAIAGQGKNTEAFF. In DNA form, the CDR3 reads TGTGCCATCGCAGGACAGGGAAAGAACACTGAAGCTTTCTTT.

The chain carries TRBV5-6 and TRBJ1-3; 9 bases map to TRBD1. Trimming removed 3 bases from V and 5 bases from J; junction bases left unmatched: 3. The germline V gene encodes CDR1 SGHDT and CDR2 YYEEEE. The CDR3 runs 14 residues. The CDR3 region has the DNA TGTGCCAGCAGCTCGGACAGGGGACGAAACACCATATATTTT. This encodes CASSSDRGRNTIYF. Combining the CDR3 with reference TRBV5-6 and TRBJ1-3 gives the whole variable domain DAGVTQSPTHLIKTRGQQVTLRCSPKSGHDTVSWYQQALGQGPQFIFQYYEEEERQRGNFPDRFSGHQFPNYSSELNVNALLLGDSALYLCASSSDRGRNTIYFGEGSWLTVV.

CDR3: CASSFFGGQGAGYTF. DNA for the CDR3: TGCGCCAGCAGCTTCTTCGGGGGACAGGGGGCTGGCTACACCTTC. The rearrangement joins TRBV5-1 to TRBJ1-2; 12 positions match TRBD1. V lost 2 bases and J lost 7; bases outside the gene matches: 6. CDR1 SGHRS and CDR2 YFSETQ come from the germline V gene. There are 15 residues in the CDR3.

The rearrangement links TRBV5-6 to TRBJ2-5; weak D call: TRBD1 (6 bases). The germline V and J ends were trimmed by 4 bases and 1 base, with 11 bases remaining between them. CDR3 size: 14 residues. Germline V gives CDR1 SGHDT, CDR2 YYEEEE. CDR3 coding DNA: TGTGCCAGCAGCCTAGGACAGCCCCAAGAGACCCAGTACTTC. Amino acid sequence: CASSLGQPQETQYF.

V is TRBV27 and J is TRBJ1-5, with 7 positions matching TRBD1. The CDR3 extends over 16 amino acids. Germline CDR1 and CDR2: MNHEY and SMNVEV (reference sequence). Trimming took 7 bases from V and 2 from J; bases not matched to a gene: 11. The CDR3 loop is CASKNAGGAGNQPQHF. CDR3 bases: TGTGCCAGCAAAAATGCAGGGGGTGCGGGCAATCAGCCCCAGCATTTT.

The chain recombines TRBV25-1 with TRBJ1-1, with unresolved D. Germline V CDR1 and CDR2: MGHDK, SYGVNS. V was clipped by 0 bases and J by 0 bases, with 14 bases between them. This CDR3 comprises 17 residues. CDR3 loop: CASSEYNPTSMNTEAFF. The CDR3 bases are TGTGCCAGCAGTGAATATAATCCGACATCCATGAACACTGAAGCTTTCTTT. Filled out from reference TRBV25-1 and TRBJ1-1, the complete variable domain reads EADIYQTPRYLVIGTGKKITLECSQTMGHDKMYWYQQDPGMELHLIHYSYGVNSTEKGDLSSESTVSRIRTEHFPLTLESARPSHTSQYLCASSEYNPTSMNTEAFFGQGTRLTVV.

V usage is TRBV5-1 and J usage is TRBJ1-1; D remains unclear. Germline CDR1 reads SGHRS; CDR2 reads YFSETQ. The CDR3 sequence is 14 residues long. The V gene lost 2 bases and the J gene lost 1 base, with 9 bases spanning the gap. The CDR3 nucleotides read TGCGCCAGCAGCTTATTCGGAGCGAACACTGAAGCTTTCTTT. Its protein product is CASSLFGANTEAFF.

This chain's CDR3 is CASSLVGGDTEAFF. CDR3 in DNA: TGCGCCAGCAGCTTGGTCGGGGGAGATACTGAAGCTTTCTTT. The genes are TRBV5-1 and TRBJ1-1, with a tentative D call TRBD1 (5 bases). In germline, CDR1 is SGHRS, CDR2 YFSETQ. V dropped 0 bases and J dropped 5 bases, with 11 bases sitting between them. The CDR3 covers 14 residues. Looking up the rest from reference TRBV5-1 and TRBJ1-1 gives the full variable domain: KAGVTQTPRYLIKTRGQQVTLSCSPISGHRSVSWYQQTPGQGLQFLFEYFSETQRNKGNFPGRFSGRQFSNSRSEMNVSTLELGDSALYLCASSLVGGDTEAFFGQGTRLTVV.

V gene TRBV5-4 combines with J gene TRBJ2-5; 11 nucleotides agree with TRBD2. The ends lost 4 bases at V and 5 bases at J; junction bases unmatched: 10. The CDR3 has 16 amino acids. Germline V gene sequence: CDR1 SGHNT, CDR2 YYREEE (reference sequence). The CDR3 region is CASSPPRLAGRETQYF. As DNA, the CDR3 is TGTGCCAGCAGCCCCCCTCGACTAGCGGGGAGGGAGACCCAGTACTTC.

The chain links TRBV7-9 to TRBJ1-5; TRBD1 aligns across 7 bases. CDR3 size: 14 residues. Trimming took 5 bases from V and 3 from J; bases not matched to a gene: 4. Germline CDR1 reads SEHNR; CDR2 reads FQNEAQ (reference sequence). CDR3 coding DNA: TGTGCCAGCAGCGACGACAGGGCCAATCAGCCCCAGCATTTT. Its protein is CASSDDRANQPQHF.

This chain joins TRBV28 and TRBJ1-5; D unresolved. V lost 5 bases to trimming and J lost 1 base, with 21 bases between them. CDR3 length equals 18 residues. Germline lookup yields CDR1 MDHEN and CDR2 SYDVKM. The CDR3 reads CASSLISFIWQSNQPQHF. CDR3 nucleotide sequence: TGTGCCAGCAGTCTTATATCCTTTATTTGGCAGAGCAATCAGCCCCAGCATTTT.

The chain employs TRBV4-2 and TRBJ1-4, with TRBD1 matching over 9 bases. The V segment lost 3 bases and the J segment 8 bases; nucleotides outside the gene matches: 7. This CDR3 has 15 amino acids. Germline loops: CDR1 LGHNA, CDR2 YNFKEQ. The CDR3 sequence is CASSQKDRGYEKLFF. The CDR3 nucleotides read TGTGCCAGCAGCCAGAAGGACAGGGGATACGAAAAACTGTTTTTT.